This passage covers 19 T cell receptor beta chains from one sample sequenced in a study of CD8+ T cells in alopecia areata (dated by TCRdb to 2017 to 2018). Libraries came from the immunoSEQ multiplex PCR assay. RNA was extracted from all samples and reverse transcribed into cDNA as template for TCR sequencing. In TCRdb, the immuneACCESS table is reduced to in-frame sequences with V and J assigned. These tables do not hold every clone; where another copy was compared, an unresolved V gene accounts for under half, and the others remain unexplained. This sample holds 140,000 to 150,000 clones; 45% to 60% were observed only once. The biggest ten clones account for 15% to 20% of the sample. What the time point label conveys for this sample: 4 weeks on oral tofacitinib. The sample's treatment or condition label, in plain terms: oral pan-JAK inhibitor, 5-10 mg twice daily. Here the sequenced sample was CD8+ T cells sorted from blood, taken at week 4, from a patient treated with tofacitinib. Receptors were obtained from a human donor with alopecia areata.

The gene calls are TRBV7-9 and TRBJ1-6, with D maybe TRBD1 (6 bases). In germline, CDR1 is SEHNR, CDR2 FQNEAQ (reference sequence). CDR3 size: 12 residues. V was shortened by 6 bases and J by 7 bases, with 7 bases between the two germline ends. The DNA for the CDR3 is TGTGCCAGCAGTCAGGGGAATTCACCCCTCCACTTT. Encoded protein: CASSQGNSPLHF.

The chain couples TRBV27 to TRBJ1-2; D is possibly TRBD1 (5 bases). The CDR3 length is 13 residues. The V gene lost 5 bases and the J gene lost 0 bases, with 7 bases spanning the gap. Germline loops: CDR1 MNHEY, CDR2 SMNVEV (reference sequence). CDR3 sequence: CASSPGPNYGYTF. Here the CDR3 DNA reads TGTGCCAGCAGTCCGGGACCTAACTATGGCTACACCTTC.

The rearrangement links TRBV7-6 to TRBJ2-3; D may be TRBD1 or TRBD2 (6 bases each). The length of the CDR3 is 15 residues. Trimming left V 0 bases short and J 4 bases short, with 11 bases between. CDR1 and CDR2 (germline): SGHVS, FNYEAQ. The CDR3 region is CASSLAGGGSDTQYF. The CDR3 bases are TGTGCCAGCAGCTTAGCCGGAGGGGGATCAGATACGCAGTATTTT. Together with reference TRBV7-6 and TRBJ2-3, the CDR3 gives the full variable domain: GAGVSQSPRYKVTKRGQDVALRCDPISGHVSLYWYRQALGQGPEFLTYFNYEAQQDKSGLPNDRFSAERPEGSISTLTIQRTEQRDSAMYRCASSLAGGGSDTQYFGPGTRLTVL.

This clone appeared a few times. The chain joins TRBV27 to TRBJ2-2, with D unresolved. Germline CDR1 and CDR2: MNHEY and SMNVEV (reference sequence). CDR3 size: 14 residues. V gave up 3 bases and J gave up 1 base, with 6 bases separating them. CDR3 residues: CASSFDGNTGELFF. The CDR3 nucleotides are TGTGCCAGCAGTTTCGACGGGAACACCGGGGAGCTGTTTTTT.

This chain joins TRBV27 and TRBJ2-5, with 9 bases identical to TRBD1. V trimming: 2 bases; J trimming: 4 bases; junction bases outside the gene matches: 8. Germline V gene data show CDR1 as MNHEY and CDR2 as SMNVEV (reference sequence). The CDR3 is made up of 16 amino acids. The CDR3, as DNA: TGTGCCAGCAGTTTAGGACGACAGGGGGTAGGAGAGACCCAGTACTTC. Residues: CASSLGRQGVGETQYF.

The chain recombines TRBV19 with TRBJ2-1; D might be TRBD2 (6 bases). V shed 3 bases and J shed 6 bases, with 12 bases lying between them. The CDR3 has 14 residues. Germline values: CDR1 LNHDA, CDR2 SQIVND (reference sequence). CDR3 loop: CASSIVWGGNEQFF. The CDR3 coding sequence is TGTGCCAGTAGTATTGTTTGGGGAGGCAATGAGCAGTTCTTC.

The gene calls are TRBV27 and TRBJ1-1; D is uncertain. This CDR3 is built from 14 residues. Germline V gene data show CDR1 as MNHEY and CDR2 as SMNVEV (reference sequence). V was clipped by 2 bases and J by 1 base, with 8 bases between them. The chain's CDR3 is CASSLRQPNTEAFF. CDR3 nucleotides: TGTGCCAGCAGTTTACGGCAACCGAACACTGAAGCTTTCTTT.

The chain has TRBV30 and TRBJ2-2, with 8 bases lining up with TRBD1. The germline V gene encodes CDR1 GTSNPN and CDR2 SVGIG (reference sequence). The CDR3 has 16 amino acids. J was trimmed by 4 bases and V by 0 bases; bases with no gene match: 7. Here the CDR3 reads CAWSVQGQEFTGELFF. CDR3 in DNA: TGTGCCTGGAGTGTACAGGGACAGGAGTTCACCGGGGAGCTGTTTTTT.

J is TRBJ2-1 and V is TRBV5-6; D is ambiguous. This CDR3 is 13 amino acids long. Trimming removed 0 bases from V and 4 bases from J, with 5 bases in between. Germline lookup yields CDR1 SGHDT and CDR2 YYEEEE. CDR3 nucleotide sequence: TGTGCCAGCAGCTTGGAACTTTACAATGAGCAGTTCTTC. It is translated as CASSLELYNEQFF.

The rearrangement uses TRBV30 and TRBJ2-7; perhaps TRBD1 as D (5 bases). Trimming cost V 7 bases and J 3 bases, with 16 bases left between them. The CDR3 runs 13 residues. Germline V gene data show CDR1 as GTSNPN and CDR2 as SVGIG (reference sequence). CDR3 nucleotides: TGTGCCTCGGAGTGGCAGGGAATCTACGAGCAGTACTTC. Protein product: CASEWQGIYEQYF.

This clone was seen a few times. The rearrangement links TRBV4-3 to TRBJ2-7, with 7 positions matching TRBD1. J gave up 3 bases and V 0 bases, and 2 bases lay outside the gene matches. The germline V gene encodes CDR1 LGHNA and CDR2 YSLEER. CDR3 length equals 14 residues. CDR3 in amino acids: CASSQDRDSYEQYF. CDR3 DNA: TGCGCCAGCAGCCAAGATCGGGACAGCTACGAGCAGTACTTC.

This clone was found a few times. This CDR3 is CAISESREGRGSYEQYF. In nucleotides, the CDR3 is TGTGCCATCAGTGAGTCAAGGGAAGGACGGGGGTCCTACGAGCAGTACTTC. This sequence joins TRBV10-3 and TRBJ2-7, with D perhaps matching TRBD2 (6 bases). V lost 0 bases, J lost 1 base, and 16 bases lay in between. Germline assignment: CDR1 ENHRY and CDR2 SYGVKD. This CDR3 contains 17 residues.

This rearrangement joins TRBV13 to TRBJ2-7, with a weak D call TRBD1 (6 bases). Deletions cut 5 bases from V and 2 bases from J, with 10 bases between. Germline CDR1 and CDR2: PRHDT and FYEKMQ (reference sequence). The CDR3 is 13 amino acids. The CDR3 nucleotides are TGTGCCAGCAGCCCCCCAGGGGCCTACGAGCAGTACTTC. Its translation: CASSPPGAYEQYF.

This clone was counted a few times. The chain has TRBV4-3 and TRBJ2-2; D uncertain. Trimming took 4 bases from V and 6 from J, leaving 9 bases between them. CDR1 LGHNA and CDR2 YSLEER come from the germline V gene. The CDR3 loop spans 13 amino acids. CDR3 protein: CASSLLESGELFF. The CDR3 region has the DNA TGCGCCAGCAGCCTCTTGGAGTCCGGGGAGCTGTTTTTT.

This clone was detected only a few times. The rearrangement uses TRBV9 and TRBJ1-3; the D is unclear. Germline values: CDR1 SGDLS, CDR2 YYNGEE. V lost 3 bases and J lost 3, with 7 bases in between. The CDR3 runs 13 residues. The CDR3 loop reads CASSGGHGNTIYF. CDR3 sequence (DNA): TGTGCCAGCAGCGGTGGTCATGGAAACACCATATATTTT.

The chain is built from TRBV7-8 and TRBJ2-3; D unresolved. Per the germline V gene, CDR1 is SGHVS and CDR2 is FQNEAQ. The V and J ends lost 1 base and 6 bases respectively, with 5 bases between them. CDR3 size: 12 residues. The DNA of the CDR3 is TGTGCCAGCAGCTTAGGGTTGGATACGCAGTATTTT. This translates into CASSLGLDTQYF.

V and J are TRBV2 and TRBJ1-5; the D is unclear. The V end lost 2 bases, the J end lost 6 bases, and 11 bases lay between the germline ends. Per germline, CDR1 SNHLY and CDR2 FYNNEI. This CDR3 spans 14 amino acids. The CDR3 here is CASSERLASQPQHF. Written as DNA, the CDR3 is TGTGCCAGCAGTGAACGTTTGGCGAGTCAGCCCCAGCATTTT.

CDR3 residues: CASSNFQGYNEQFF. The CDR3 bases are TGTGCCAGCAGCAACTTCCAGGGATACAATGAGCAGTTCTTC. J is TRBJ2-1 and V is TRBV7-9; tentatively, D is TRBD1 (5 bases). The ends were cut back, 5 bases at V and 4 bases at J, with 12 bases in the middle. Germline CDR1 is SEHNR and CDR2 is FQNEAQ (reference sequence). The CDR3 extends over 14 amino acids.

The V and J genes are TRBV11-2 and TRBJ2-1; perhaps D is TRBD1 or TRBD2 (5 bases each). The CDR3 has 14 residues. The germline gives CDR1 SGHAT, CDR2 FQNNGV. V shed 0 bases and J shed 9 bases, with 12 bases lying between them. The CDR3 nucleotides are TGTGCCAGCAGCTTAGAGGCAGGTGGGACTGAGCAGTTCTTC. Protein product: CASSLEAGGTEQFF.